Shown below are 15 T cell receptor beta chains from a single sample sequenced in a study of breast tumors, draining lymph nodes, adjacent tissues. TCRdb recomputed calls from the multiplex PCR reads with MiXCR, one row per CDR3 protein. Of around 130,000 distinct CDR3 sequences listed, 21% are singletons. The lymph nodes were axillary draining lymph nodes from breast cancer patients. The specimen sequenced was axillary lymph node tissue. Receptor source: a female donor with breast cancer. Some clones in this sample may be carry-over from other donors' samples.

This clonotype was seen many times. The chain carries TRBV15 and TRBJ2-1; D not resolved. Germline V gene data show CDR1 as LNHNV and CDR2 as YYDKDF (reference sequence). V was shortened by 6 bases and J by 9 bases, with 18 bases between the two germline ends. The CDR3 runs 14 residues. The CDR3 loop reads CATRRRTDLGEQFF. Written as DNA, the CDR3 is TGTGCCACCAGGAGAAGGACCGACTTGGGTGAGCAGTTCTTC. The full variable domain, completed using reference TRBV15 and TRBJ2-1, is DAMVIQNPRYQVTQFGKPVTLSCSQTLNHNVMYWYQQKSSQAPKLLFHYYDKDFNNEADTPDNFQSRRPNTSFCFLDIRSPGLGDTAMYLCATRRRTDLGEQFFGPGTRLTVL.

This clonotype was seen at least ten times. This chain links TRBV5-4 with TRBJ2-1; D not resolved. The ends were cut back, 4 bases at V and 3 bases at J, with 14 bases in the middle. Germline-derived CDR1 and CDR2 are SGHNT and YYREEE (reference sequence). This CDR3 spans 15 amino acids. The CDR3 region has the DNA TGTGCCAGCAGCATTGTTGGTAGGGACTACAATGAGCAGTTCTTC. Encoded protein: CASSIVGRDYNEQFF.

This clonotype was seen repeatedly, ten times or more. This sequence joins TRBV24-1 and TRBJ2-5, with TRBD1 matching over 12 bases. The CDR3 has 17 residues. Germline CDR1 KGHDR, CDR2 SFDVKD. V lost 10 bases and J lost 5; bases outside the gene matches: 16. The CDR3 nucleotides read TGTGCCACTTCCCCCGGACCGGGACAGGGGGCGAGGGAGACCCAGTACTTC. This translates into CATSPGPGQGARETQYF.

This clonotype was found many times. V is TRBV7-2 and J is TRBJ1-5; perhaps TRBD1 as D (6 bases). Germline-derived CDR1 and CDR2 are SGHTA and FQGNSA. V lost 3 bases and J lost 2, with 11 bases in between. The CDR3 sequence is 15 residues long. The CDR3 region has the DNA TGTGCCAGCAGCTTGGAGGGGGATGGCAATCAGCCCCAGCATTTT. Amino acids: CASSLEGDGNQPQHF.

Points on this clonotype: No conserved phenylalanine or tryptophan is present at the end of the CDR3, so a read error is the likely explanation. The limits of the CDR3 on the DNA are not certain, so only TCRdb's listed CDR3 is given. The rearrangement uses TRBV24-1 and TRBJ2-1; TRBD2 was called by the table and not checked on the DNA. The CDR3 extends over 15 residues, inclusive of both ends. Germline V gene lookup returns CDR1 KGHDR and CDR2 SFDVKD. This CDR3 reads CATSIGLAGDNEQTL.

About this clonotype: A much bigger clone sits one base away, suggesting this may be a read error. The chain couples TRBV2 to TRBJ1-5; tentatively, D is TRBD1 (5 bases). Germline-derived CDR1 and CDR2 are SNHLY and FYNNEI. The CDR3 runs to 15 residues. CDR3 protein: CASGEWRGVGQPQHF. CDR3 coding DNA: TGTGCCAGCGGTGAGTGGAGAGGGGTAGGTCAGCCCCAGCATTTT.

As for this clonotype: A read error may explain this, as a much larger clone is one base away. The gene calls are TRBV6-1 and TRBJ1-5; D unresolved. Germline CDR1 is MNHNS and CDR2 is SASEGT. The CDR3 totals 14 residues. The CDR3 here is CASRPGRINQPQRF. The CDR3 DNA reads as TGTGCCAGCAGGCCCGGACGGATCAATCAGCCCCAGCGTTTT.

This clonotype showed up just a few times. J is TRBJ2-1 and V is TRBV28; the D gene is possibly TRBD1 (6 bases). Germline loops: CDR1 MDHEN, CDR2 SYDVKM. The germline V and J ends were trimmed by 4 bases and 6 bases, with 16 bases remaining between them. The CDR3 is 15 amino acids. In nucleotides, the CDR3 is TGTGCCAGCAGTTGGATGACAGGAGCCATCAATGAGCAGTTCTTC. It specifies CASSWMTGAINEQFF.

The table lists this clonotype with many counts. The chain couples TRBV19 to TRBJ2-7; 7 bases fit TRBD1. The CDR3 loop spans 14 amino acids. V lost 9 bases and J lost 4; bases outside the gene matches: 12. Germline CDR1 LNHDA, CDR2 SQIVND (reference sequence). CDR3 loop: CASSPTGYTYEQYF. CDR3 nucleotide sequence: TGTGCCAGCTCACCGACAGGGTACACTTACGAGCAGTACTTC.

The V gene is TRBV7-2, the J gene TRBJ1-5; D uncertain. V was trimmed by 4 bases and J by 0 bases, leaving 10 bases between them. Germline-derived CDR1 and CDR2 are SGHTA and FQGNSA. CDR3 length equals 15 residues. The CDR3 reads CASSWAGDSNQPQHF. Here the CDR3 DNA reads TGTGCCAGCAGCTGGGCAGGAGATAGCAATCAGCCCCAGCATTTT.

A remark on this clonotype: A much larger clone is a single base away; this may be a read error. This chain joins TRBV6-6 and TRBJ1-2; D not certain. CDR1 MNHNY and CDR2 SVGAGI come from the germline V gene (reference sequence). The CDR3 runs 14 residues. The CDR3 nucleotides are TGTGCCAGCAGTTACTCTGAGGGCAACTATGGCTACGCCTTC. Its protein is CASSYSEGNYGYAF.

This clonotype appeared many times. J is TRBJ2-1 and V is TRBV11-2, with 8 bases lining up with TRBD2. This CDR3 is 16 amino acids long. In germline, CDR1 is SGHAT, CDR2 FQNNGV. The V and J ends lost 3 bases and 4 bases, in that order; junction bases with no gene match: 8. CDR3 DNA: TGTGCCAGCAGCTTCTTCCCTAGCGGGTCGTACAATGAGCAGTTCTTC. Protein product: CASSFFPSGSYNEQFF.

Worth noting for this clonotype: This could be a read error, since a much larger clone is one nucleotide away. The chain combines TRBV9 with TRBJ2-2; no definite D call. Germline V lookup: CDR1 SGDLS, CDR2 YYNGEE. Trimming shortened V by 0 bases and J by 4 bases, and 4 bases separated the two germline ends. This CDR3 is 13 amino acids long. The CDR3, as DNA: TGTGCCAGCAGCGTAGCTTTCACCGGGGAGCTGTTTTTT. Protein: CASSVAFTGELFF. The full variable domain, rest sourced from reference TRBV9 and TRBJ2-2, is DSGVTQTPKHLITATGQRVTLRCSPRSGDLSVYWYQQSLDQGLQFLIQYYNGEERAKGNILERFSAQQFPDLHSELNLSSLELGDSALYFCASSVAFTGELFFGEGSRLTVL.

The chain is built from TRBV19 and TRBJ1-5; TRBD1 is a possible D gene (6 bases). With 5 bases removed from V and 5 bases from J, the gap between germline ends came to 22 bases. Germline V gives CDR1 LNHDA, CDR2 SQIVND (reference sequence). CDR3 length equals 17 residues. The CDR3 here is CASSARRPQGFHQPQHF. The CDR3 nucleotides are TGTGCCAGTAGTGCTCGACGGCCACAGGGATTCCATCAGCCCCAGCATTTT.

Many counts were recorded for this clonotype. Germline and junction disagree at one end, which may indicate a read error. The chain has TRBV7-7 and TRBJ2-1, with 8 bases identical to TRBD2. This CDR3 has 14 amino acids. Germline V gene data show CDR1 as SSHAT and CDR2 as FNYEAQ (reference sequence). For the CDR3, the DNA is TGTGCTAGCAGCTTGGATCGGGAGGGCGGCGAGCAGTTCTTC. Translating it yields CASSLDREGGEQFF.